These 25 T cell receptor beta chains were sequenced from one sample in a study of OX40 agonist ivuxolimab in advanced cancers. Data came from immunoSEQ multiplex PCR; TCRdb stores just in-frame clones and leaves some out. The table has about 60,000 clones, about nine tenths seen once. This specimen consisted of CD4+ or CD8+ T cells sorted from blood, obtained in a trial of the OX40 agonist ivuxolimab. These receptors were taken from an adult with an advanced solid tumor such as melanoma, head and neck, liver or kidney cancer.

The chain employs TRBV5-5 and TRBJ1-5, with D uncertain. Germline values: CDR1 SGHKS, CDR2 YYEKEE (reference sequence). There are 13 residues in the CDR3. With 1 base removed from V and 5 bases from J, the gap between germline ends came to 7 bases. The CDR3 nucleotides are TGTGCCAGCAGCTTGATCGGGGATCAGCCCCAGCATTTT. Translation gives CASSLIGDQPQHF.

This chain uses TRBV4-1 with TRBJ2-3, with 11 bases aligning to TRBD2. The CDR3 has 18 residues. V gave up 4 bases and J gave up 2 bases; unmatched junction bases: 11. Germline V lookup: CDR1 MGHRA, CDR2 YSYEKL. CDR3: CASSPTSGLAGFTDTQYF. CDR3 in DNA: TGCGCCAGCAGCCCGACTAGCGGACTAGCGGGTTTCACAGATACGCAGTATTTT.

This sequence joins TRBV21-1 and TRBJ2-3. TRBV21-1 is an annotated pseudogene. This CDR3 spans 19 amino acids. For the CDR3, the DNA is TGTGCCAGCAGCAAACCACACCGCCGGACGAGGAGTTCCACAGATACGCAGTATTTT. The encoded protein is CASSKPHRRTRSSTDTQYF.

The V and J genes are TRBV2 and TRBJ1-4, with TRBD1 as a possible D gene (5 bases). The V end lost 3 bases, the J end lost 6 bases, and 14 bases lay between the germline ends. Germline values: CDR1 SNHLY, CDR2 FYNNEI. The CDR3 spans 15 residues. CDR3 coding DNA: TGTGCCAGCAGTGATAGAGGACAAGTGGATGAAAAACTGTTTTTT. As protein: CASSDRGQVDEKLFF.

The V and J genes are TRBV11-2 and TRBJ2-3; the match to TRBD2 covers 8 bases. This CDR3 has 17 residues. With 4 bases clipped from V and 3 bases from J, the junction kept 12 bases outside the gene matches. CDR1 is SGHAT, CDR2 FQNNGV, per germline. The CDR3 loop reads CASSSNSAGAVTDTQYF. The CDR3 coding sequence is TGTGCCAGCAGCTCCAATTCAGCGGGAGCCGTGACAGATACGCAGTATTTT.

This chain connects TRBV11-1 to TRBJ1-2, with TRBD1 matching 7 bases. The CDR3 consists of 16 residues. Germline CDR1 and CDR2: SGHAT and FQDESV (reference sequence). V shed 2 bases, J shed 2 bases, and the junction held 8 bases outside the gene matches. As DNA, the CDR3 is TGTGCCAGCAGCTTACTGACAGGGAAAACCAACTATGGCTACACCTTC. This sequence encodes CASSLLTGKTNYGYTF. The variable domain in full, completed from reference TRBV11-1 and TRBJ1-2, reads EAEVAQSPRYKITEKSQAVAFWCDPISGHATLYWYRQILGQGPELLVQFQDESVVDDSQLPKDRFSAERLKGVDSTLKIQPAELGDSAMYLCASSLLTGKTNYGYTFGSGTRLTVV.

The chain uses TRBV14 and TRBJ1-2; no clear D. Germline V gene lookup returns CDR1 SGHDN and CDR2 FVKESK. V lost 4 bases, J lost 7 bases, and 19 bases lay in between. This CDR3 comprises 15 residues. The DNA of the CDR3 is TGTGCCAGCAGCCCGACCAGGATCCCATCTTCTGGCTACACCTTC. Amino acid sequence: CASSPTRIPSSGYTF.

The V gene is TRBV4-1, the J gene TRBJ1-6; no firm D call. The CDR3 has 15 residues. Trimming took off 1 base at V and 7 bases at J, with 11 bases between the two ends. Germline CDR1 is MGHRA and CDR2 is YSYEKL. CDR3 protein: CASSQGLGRNSPLHF. In DNA form, the CDR3 reads TGCGCCAGCAGCCAAGGACTCGGCCGAAATTCACCCCTCCACTTT.

As to this clone: The conserved final phenylalanine or tryptophan is absent from the CDR3, which likely points to a read error. Because the CDR3's place on the DNA is in doubt, the DNA is left out and the CDR3 is given as listed by TCRdb. The J gene is TRBJ1-4, the V gene TRBV2. Both ends counted, the CDR3 spans 11 residues. Germline V gene sequence: CDR1 SNHLY, CDR2 FYNNEI. CDR3 in amino acids: CASSPPGRNNL.

CDR3 amino acids: CASSVEGQPLSSQYF. The CDR3 region has the DNA TGTGCCAGCAGCGTAGAAGGACAGCCCCTTAGTAGCCAGTACTTC. The chain uses TRBV9 and TRBJ2-5; a possible D gene is TRBD1 (6 bases). Germline lookup yields CDR1 SGDLS and CDR2 YYNGEE. Trimming removed 0 bases from V and 10 bases from J, with 19 bases in between. The CDR3 has 15 residues.

This chain links TRBV20-1 with TRBJ2-7; D is ambiguous. The length of the CDR3 is 11 residues. The germline V and J ends were trimmed by 5 bases and 5 bases, with 10 bases remaining between them. Germline CDR1 reads DFQATT; CDR2 reads SNEGSKA (reference sequence). Here the CDR3 DNA reads TGCAGTGCTCCCCAAATCGACGAGCAGTACTTC. This encodes CSAPQIDEQYF.

The V call is TRBV19, the J call TRBJ2-1, with 11 bases matching TRBD2. Germline values: CDR1 LNHDA, CDR2 SQIVND (reference sequence). The CDR3 has 16 residues. V shed 5 bases, J shed 3 bases, and the junction held 6 bases outside the gene matches. CDR3 sequence (DNA): TGTGCCAGTAGTTCGGGTGGGACTAGCGGCTACAATGAGCAGTTCTTC. This encodes CASSSGGTSGYNEQFF.

The chain joins TRBV12-5 to TRBJ2-7; 9 nucleotides align to TRBD1. Germline values: CDR1 LGHNT, CDR2 FRNRAP. The V segment lost 8 bases and the J segment 3 bases; nucleotides outside the gene matches: 8. This CDR3 has 14 amino acids. CDR3 sequence reads: CASSRGQGLYEQYF. CDR3 DNA sequence: TGTGCTAGTTCCCGGGGACAGGGCCTCTACGAGCAGTACTTC.

The rearrangement joins TRBV7-9 to TRBJ1-3, with D hard to call. The CDR3 has 14 amino acids. Trimming pared 5 bases from V and 2 bases from J, leaving 10 bases between. CDR1 is SEHNR and CDR2 is FQNEAQ in the germline V gene (reference sequence). The CDR3 region is CASSPRGAGNTIYF. CDR3 nucleotide sequence: TGTGCCAGCAGCCCGCGCGGGGCTGGAAACACCATATATTTT.

This clone appeared once. The V and J genes are TRBV19 and TRBJ2-1, with TRBD2 matching over 16 bases. CDR1 is LNHDA and CDR2 is SQIVND in the germline V gene (reference sequence). V gave up 5 bases and J gave up 4 bases; unmatched junction bases: 2. This CDR3 has 16 amino acids. CDR3 coding DNA: TGTGCCAGTAGTGGGACTAGCGGGGGGGAATACAATGAGCAGTTCTTC. Residues: CASSGTSGGEYNEQFF.

The V and J genes are TRBV6-1 and TRBJ2-7, with TRBD1 matching over 9 bases. Germline-derived CDR1 and CDR2 are MNHNS and SASEGT. There are 15 residues in the CDR3. After removal of 1 base from V and 5 bases from J, the junction contained 6 bases not matched to a gene. CDR3 sequence (DNA): TGTGCCAGCAGTGAAGGCGGACAGGGGTCTGACGAGCAGTACTTC. It specifies CASSEGGQGSDEQYF.

This rearrangement joins TRBV5-1 to TRBJ2-1, with 7 bases fitting TRBD2. Germline trimming cut 2 bases from V and 7 bases from J; bases unmatched to any gene: 9. Germline V gene lookup returns CDR1 SGHRS and CDR2 YFSETQ. This CDR3 is built from 15 residues. CDR3 DNA: TGCGCCAGCAGCTTACGGGAGGTGCGGGGAAATGAGCAGTTCTTC. Amino acids: CASSLREVRGNEQFF. The complete variable domain, with remaining parts taken from reference TRBV5-1 and TRBJ2-1, reads KAGVTQTPRYLIKTRGQQVTLSCSPISGHRSVSWYQQTPGQGLQFLFEYFSETQRNKGNFPGRFSGRQFSNSRSEMNVSTLELGDSALYLCASSLREVRGNEQFFGPGTRLTVL.

The chain carries TRBV6-4 and TRBJ2-3, with TRBD2 matching over 11 bases. CDR3 length equals 14 residues. Germline lookup yields CDR1 MRHNA and CDR2 SNTAGT. V shed 3 bases, J shed 4 bases, and the junction held 0 bases outside the gene matches. The CDR3 is CASSELAGADTQYF. The CDR3 DNA is TGTGCCAGCAGTGAACTAGCGGGAGCAGATACGCAGTATTTT.

The genes are TRBV4-1 and TRBJ2-6; TRBD1 matches at 8 bases. Germline CDR1 reads MGHRA; CDR2 reads YSYEKL. The ends lost 6 bases at V and 3 bases at J; junction bases unmatched: 10. This CDR3 region has 17 residues. In DNA form, the CDR3 reads TGCGCCAGCAGTCCCGGGACAGGAAAAATTGGGGCCAACGTCCTGACTTTC. Translation gives CASSPGTGKIGANVLTF.

This clone was detected once. J is TRBJ2-1 and V is TRBV6-4, with a tentative D call TRBD2 (6 bases). There are 16 residues in the CDR3. V was clipped by 4 bases and J by 8 bases, with 21 bases between them. CDR1 is MRHNA and CDR2 is SNTAGT in the germline V gene. The CDR3 sequence: CASSGTAGTPEHEQFF. CDR3 sequence (DNA): TGTGCCAGCAGTGGCACGGCGGGGACCCCCGAACATGAGCAGTTCTTC.

The chain employs TRBV7-3 and TRBJ2-7; TRBD1 matches at 8 bases. There are 15 residues in the CDR3. Germline V lookup: CDR1 SGHTA, CDR2 FQGTGA. The ends lost 3 bases at V and 3 bases at J; junction bases unmatched: 7. The CDR3 loop reads CASSFQGAGYYEQYF. The CDR3 region has the DNA TGTGCCAGCAGCTTTCAGGGGGCTGGATACTACGAGCAGTACTTC.

This rearrangement joins TRBV7-3 to TRBJ2-1, with 9 nucleotides matching TRBD1. The CDR3 covers 15 residues. Per germline, CDR1 SGHTA and CDR2 FQGTGA. The ends lost 6 bases at V and 5 bases at J; junction bases unmatched: 8. This chain's CDR3 is CASRSGTGIDNEQFF. The CDR3 bases are TGTGCCAGCAGGTCCGGGACAGGGATCGACAATGAGCAGTTCTTC.

A remark on this clone: One end of the junction does not line up with germline, which may come from a read error. V gene TRBV15 combines with J gene TRBJ2-3; D is ambiguous. The CDR3 sequence is 13 residues long. Per the germline V gene, CDR1 is LNHNV and CDR2 is YYDKDF (reference sequence). The DNA of the CDR3 is TGTGCCTCCAGAGTGGGGAGCACAGATACGCAGTATTTT. Amino acid sequence: CASRVGSTDTQYF.

J is TRBJ2-1 and V is TRBV7-3; D call uncertain. The V and J ends lost 2 bases and 5 bases respectively, with 7 bases between them. There are 13 residues in the CDR3. From germline, CDR1 is SGHTA and CDR2 FQGTGA. This chain's CDR3 is CASSLGQDNEQFF. DNA for the CDR3: TGTGCCAGCAGCTTAGGGCAGGACAATGAGCAGTTCTTC.

This clone was seen only once. Different DNA sequences within this sample yield the same CDR3. The rearrangement uses TRBV6-5 and TRBJ1-2, with D possibly being TRBD1 (5 bases). The CDR3 is made up of 12 amino acids. The V gene lost 3 bases and the J gene lost 7 bases, with 9 bases spanning the gap. Germline CDR1 and CDR2: MNHEY and SVGAGI. CDR3 sequence (DNA): TGTGCCAGCAGTTATCGTGGGGGTGGCTACACCTTC. Protein: CASSYRGGGYTF.